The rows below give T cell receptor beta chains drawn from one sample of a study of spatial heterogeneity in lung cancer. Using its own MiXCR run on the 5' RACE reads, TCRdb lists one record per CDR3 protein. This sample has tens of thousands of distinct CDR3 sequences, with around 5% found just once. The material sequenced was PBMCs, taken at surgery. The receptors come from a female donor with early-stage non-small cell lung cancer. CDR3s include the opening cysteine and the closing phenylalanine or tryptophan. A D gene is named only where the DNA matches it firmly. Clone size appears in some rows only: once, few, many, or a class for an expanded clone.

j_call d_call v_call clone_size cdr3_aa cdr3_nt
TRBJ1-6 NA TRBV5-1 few CASSLGQEHSYNSPLHF TGCGCCAGCAGCTTGGGACAGGAGCACTCCTATAATTCACCCCTCCACTTT
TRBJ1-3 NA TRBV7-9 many CASSRSTGKGNTIYF TGTGCCAGCAGCCGATCTACAGGGAAGGGAAACACCATATATTTT
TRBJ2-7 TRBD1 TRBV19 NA CASKGAVSGEQYF TGTGCCAGTAAGGGGGCTGTGTCGGGCGAGCAGTACTTC
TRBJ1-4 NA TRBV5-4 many CASSLKGNEKLFF TGTGCCAGCAGCTTGAAGGGTAATGAAAAACTGTTTTTT
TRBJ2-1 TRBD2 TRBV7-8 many CASSLEGTSYFHEQFF TGTGCCAGCAGCTTAGAGGGGACTAGTTATTTCCATGAGCAGTTCTTC
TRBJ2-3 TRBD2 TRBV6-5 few CASSSTSGGTDTQYF TGTGCCAGCAGTTCGACTAGCGGGGGAACAGATACGCAGTATTTT
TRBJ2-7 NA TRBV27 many CASSFSGYEQYF TGTGCCAGCAGTTTCTCGGGCTACGAGCAGTACTTC
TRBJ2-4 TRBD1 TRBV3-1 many CASSPGTGGFGAAKNIQYF TGTGCCAGCAGCCCCGGGACAGGGGGGTTCGGGGCAGCCAAAAACATTCAGTACTTC
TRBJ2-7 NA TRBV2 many CASRGWGTISSEQYF TGTGCCAGCAGGGGCTGGGGGACCATCTCTTCCGAGCAGTACTTC
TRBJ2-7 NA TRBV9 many CASSPGTRRAWEQYF TGTGCCAGCAGCCCCGGGACAAGGAGGGCGTGGGAGCAGTACTTC
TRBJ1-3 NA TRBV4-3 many CASSQDSPGSGNTIYF TGCGCCAGCAGCCAAGATTCCCCGGGCTCTGGAAACACCATATATTTT
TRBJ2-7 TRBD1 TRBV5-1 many CASSTSGTGGWYEQYF TGCGCCAGCAGCACATCCGGGACAGGGGGCTGGTACGAGCAGTACTTC
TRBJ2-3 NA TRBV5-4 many CASSLTVRDTQYF TGTGCCAGCAGCTTAACGGTCCGGGATACGCAGTATTTT
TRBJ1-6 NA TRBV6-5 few CASSRGQLNNSPLHF TGTGCCAGCAGCCGAGGACAGCTCAATAATTCACCCCTCCACTTT
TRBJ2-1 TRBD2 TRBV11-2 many CASSRRLAGGSVSYNEQFF TGTGCCAGCAGCCGAAGACTAGCGGGGGGCTCAGTCTCCTACAATGAGCAGTTCTTC
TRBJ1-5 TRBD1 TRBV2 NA CASSPQGTGNQPQHF TGTGCCAGCAGCCCACAGGGGACGGGCAATCAGCCCCAGCATTTT
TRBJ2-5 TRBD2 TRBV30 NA CAWSWGGETQYF TGTGCCTGGAGTTGGGGGGGAGAGACCCAGTACTTC
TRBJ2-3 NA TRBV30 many CALTHRASTDTQYF TGTGCCTTGACCCACAGGGCTAGCACAGATACGCAGTATTTT
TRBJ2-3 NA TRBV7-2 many CASSLGRGADTQYF TGTGCCAGCAGCCTCGGCAGGGGGGCCGATACGCAGTATTTT
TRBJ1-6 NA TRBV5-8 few CATTFSGVWNSPLHF TGTGCCACCACCTTTTCGGGGGTCTGGAATTCACCCCTCCACTTT
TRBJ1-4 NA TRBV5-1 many CASSLATGGLGEKLFF TGCGCCAGCAGCTTGGCCACAGGTGGTCTGGGCGAAAAACTGTTTTTT
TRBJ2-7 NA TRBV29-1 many CSVAEDFYEQYF TGCAGCGTTGCCGAGGATTTCTACGAGCAGTACTTC
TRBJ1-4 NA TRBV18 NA CASSPDSVGVQGKLFF TGTGCCAGCTCACCTGACTCAGTCGGAGTCCAGGGGAAACTGTTTTTT
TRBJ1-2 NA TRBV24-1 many CATNPIPSPGYTF TGTGCCACCAACCCCATCCCGAGCCCGGGCTACACCTTC
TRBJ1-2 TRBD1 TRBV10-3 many CAISEANPTGGVNGYTF TGTGCCATCAGTGAGGCTAACCCTACAGGGGGCGTGAATGGCTACACCTTC
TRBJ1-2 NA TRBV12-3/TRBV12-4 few CASSFQVDYGYTF TGTGCCAGCAGTTTCCAGGTTGACTATGGCTACACCTTC
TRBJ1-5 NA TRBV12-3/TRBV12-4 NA CASSLRGLSNQPQHF TGTGCCAGCAGTTTAAGGGGCTTAAGCAATCAGCCCCAGCATTTT
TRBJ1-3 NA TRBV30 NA CAWSLSGNTIYF TGTGCCTGGAGTCTCTCCGGAAACACCATATATTTT
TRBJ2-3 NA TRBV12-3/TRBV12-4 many CASSLRLTDTQYF TGTGCCAGCAGTTTAAGACTCACAGATACGCAGTATTTT
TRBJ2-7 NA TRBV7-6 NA CASSLGRGSVEGEQYF TGTGCCAGCAGCTTAGGTCGGGGATCGGTGGAGGGCGAGCAGTACTTC
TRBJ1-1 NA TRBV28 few CASSLQGAEAFF TGTGCCAGCAGCCTCCAGGGAGCTGAAGCTTTCTTT
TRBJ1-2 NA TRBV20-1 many CSARDSSSNYGYTF TGCAGTGCTAGAGATTCCAGCTCTAACTATGGCTACACCTTC